Each of the 15 T cell receptor beta chains below was sequenced from the same sample in a study of blood T cell repertoires in COVID-19. Profiling relied on immunoSEQ multiplex PCR, and the TCRdb table lists in-frame clones only, not all of them. Here the sample spans roughly 90,000 clones, 75% to 90% being singletons. The specimen sequenced was peripheral blood. The receptors were gathered from a woman of 80 years or more with active COVID-19.

This clone was seen just once. The chain combines TRBV2 with TRBJ2-1, with TRBD2 matching over 11 bases. After removal of 5 bases from V and 4 bases from J, the junction contained 4 bases not matched to a gene. The length of the CDR3 is 15 residues. Germline V lookup: CDR1 SNHLY, CDR2 FYNNEI. The CDR3, as DNA: TGTGCCAGCAGTCCCGGGACTAGCGGATACAATGAGCAGTTCTTC. Translation: CASSPGTSGYNEQFF. The whole variable domain, remainder taken from reference TRBV2 and TRBJ2-1, is EPEVTQTPSHQVTQMGQEVILRCVPISNHLYFYWYRQILGQKVEFLVSFYNNEISEKSEIFDDQFSVERPDGSNFTLKIRSTKLEDSAMYFCASSPGTSGYNEQFFGPGTRLTVL.

The V call is TRBV2, the J call TRBJ1-2; D perhaps matches TRBD1 (5 bases). V dropped 8 bases and J dropped 8 bases, with 21 bases sitting between them. In germline, CDR1 is SNHLY, CDR2 FYNNEI. The CDR3 is 14 residues long. CDR3 DNA sequence: TGTGCCAGCCAGGAGGGAGGGGCGGTGAGAGGCTACACCTTC. It codes for CASQEGGAVRGYTF.

V usage is TRBV9 and J usage is TRBJ2-5; 12 nucleotides line up with TRBD1. Losses at the gene ends were 4 bases for V and 5 bases for J; bases not matched to a gene: 18. The CDR3 covers 19 residues. CDR1 is SGDLS and CDR2 is YYNGEE in the germline V gene. The CDR3 nucleotides read TGTGCCAGCAGCCGAGGGGCTCCGGGACAGGGGGCTCTTTGGGAGACCCAGTACTTC. Its protein is CASSRGAPGQGALWETQYF.

This chain links TRBV29-1 with TRBJ2-1; TRBD1 is a possible D gene (6 bases). The germline CDR1 and CDR2 sequences are SQVTM and ANQGSEA. The CDR3 totals 12 residues. V was cut by 6 bases and J by 4 bases, with 10 bases left in between. DNA of the CDR3: TGCAGCGTCGGGACAAGTTACAATGAGCAGTTCTTC. Translated: CSVGTSYNEQFF.

The chain employs TRBV28 and TRBJ2-2; no reliable D call. CDR3 length: 14 amino acids. The V gene lost 6 bases and the J gene lost 4 bases, with 12 bases spanning the gap. Germline values: CDR1 MDHEN, CDR2 SYDVKM. For the CDR3, the DNA is TGTGCCAGCAGGACTGCCCTCAGCACCGGGGAGCTGTTTTTT. Its translation: CASRTALSTGELFF.

The V gene is TRBV5-4, the J gene TRBJ1-2; TRBD1 aligns across 11 bases. This CDR3 contains 17 residues. Germline V gene lookup returns CDR1 SGHNT and CDR2 YYREEE (reference sequence). V shed 6 bases and J 4 bases; nucleotides not matched to a gene: 14. The CDR3 nucleotides are TGTGCCAGCACCACCGGGACAGGGGGAGTCTCGAGCTATGGCTACACCTTC. It yields the protein CASTTGTGGVSSYGYTF.

The V and J genes are TRBV10-2 and TRBJ2-2, with TRBD2 matching over 11 bases. V lost 8 bases and J lost 1; bases outside the gene matches: 6. Germline V gene sequence: CDR1 WSHSY, CDR2 SAAADI. There are 16 residues in the CDR3. CDR3 residues: CASLGSGRVNTGELFF. In DNA, the CDR3 is TGCGCCAGCTTGGGTAGCGGGAGGGTGAACACCGGGGAGCTGTTTTTT.

The V call is TRBV27, the J call TRBJ1-2, with D possibly TRBD1 on 5 matching bases. Germline-derived CDR1 and CDR2 are MNHEY and SMNVEV (reference sequence). V was clipped by 8 bases and J by 6 bases, with 19 bases between them. This CDR3 has 14 residues. The CDR3 loop reads CASGRGGGFDGYTF. The CDR3 DNA sequence: TGTGCCAGCGGTCGTGGGGGAGGGTTTGATGGCTACACCTTC.

CDR3 nucleotide sequence: TGTGCCAGCAGCTCGCGGGAGGGGGCAGATACGCAGTATTTT. This translates into CASSSREGADTQYF. The chain uses TRBV6-7 and TRBJ2-3, with TRBD2 matching 9 bases. TRBV6-7 is identified as an open reading frame with a role that is uncertain. The trim removed 6 bases at V and 4 bases at J, leaving 5 bases unmatched. CDR3 length equals 14 residues.

The J gene is TRBJ2-1, the V gene TRBV29-1, with 12 positions matching TRBD2. The V and J ends lost 0 bases and 7 bases, in that order; junction bases with no gene match: 4. Germline V gene lookup returns CDR1 SQVTM and CDR2 ANQGSEA. The CDR3 length is 15 residues. The CDR3 region is CSVEETSGSLNEQFF. The CDR3 DNA reads TGCAGCGTTGAAGAGACTAGCGGGAGTCTAAATGAGCAGTTCTTC.

In its sample, this clone was seen once. The chain uses TRBV19 and TRBJ1-3; weak D call: TRBD1 (6 bases). Trimming removed 7 bases at V and 0 bases at J, with 10 bases between. The CDR3 is made up of 14 amino acids. CDR1 is LNHDA, CDR2 SQIVND, per germline (reference sequence). The CDR3 protein is CASTPGASGNTIYF. CDR3 DNA: TGTGCCAGTACTCCAGGGGCCTCTGGAAACACCATATATTTT.

The chain has TRBV12-5 and TRBJ1-1, with 10 nucleotides matching TRBD1. CDR1 and CDR2 (germline): LGHNT, FRNRAP. The V segment lost 8 bases and the J segment 6 bases; nucleotides outside the gene matches: 6. The CDR3 is 13 residues long. The CDR3 region is CASRGTGDAEAFF. For the CDR3, the DNA is TGTGCTAGTCGCGGGACAGGGGACGCTGAAGCTTTCTTT.

The chain has TRBV15 and TRBJ2-1, with unresolved D. CDR1 LNHNV and CDR2 YYDKDF come from the germline V gene (reference sequence). There are 16 residues in the CDR3. V gave up 1 base and J gave up 2 bases, with 12 bases separating them. CDR3 DNA sequence: TGTGCCACCAGCAGAGTTTTAAATATTCCCTACAATGAGCAGTTCTTC. Translation: CATSRVLNIPYNEQFF.

This clone was seen a few times. The chain couples TRBV6-2 or TRBV6-3 to TRBJ2-3; 10 bases fit TRBD2. V shed 2 bases, J shed 2 bases, and the junction held 1 base outside the gene matches. CDR3 length: 15 amino acids. Germline V gives CDR1 MNHEY, CDR2 SVGEGT. For the CDR3, the DNA is TGTGCCAGCAGTTACGGACTAGCGGTCACAGATACGCAGTATTTT. Protein: CASSYGLAVTDTQYF.

The rearrangement joins TRBV10-3 to TRBJ2-6; D is perhaps TRBD1 (5 bases). Trimming took off 10 bases at V and 1 base at J, with 8 bases between the two ends. The CDR3 spans 13 residues. The V gene's germline CDR1 is ENHRY and CDR2 SYGVKD. DNA of the CDR3: TGTGCCACCGCAGGGTCTGGGGCCAACGTCCTGACTTTC. It translates to CATAGSGANVLTF.